This section outlines one T cell receptor beta chain sequence together with its context. Its target is unknown. This record belongs to a study of blood T cells in healthy people across ages. Findings of the study overall: Diversity was higher, and naive CD4+ cells more numerous, in long-lived donors than in aged donors.

A second PCR of about 7 to 11 cycles used a sample-barcoded 5' primer and a J-beta primer mix. In TCRdb, the 5' RACE reads were re-called with MiXCR into one record per CDR3 protein. The sample contains approximately 1,000,000 distinct CDR3 sequences, under 45% of which appear only once. This CDR3 is built from 16 residues. The V segment lost 0 bases and the J segment 3 bases; nucleotides outside the gene matches: 6. Germline CDR1 reads LNHNV; CDR2 reads YYDKDF (reference sequence). Sequencing input: blood. The chain is built from TRBV15 and TRBJ2-3; TRBD2 aligns across 7 bases. The TCR originated in a woman aged 55-69 years in good health. In DNA form, the CDR3 reads TGTGCCACCAGCAGAGATGGGGCGGGAGTGACAGATACGCAGTATTTT. It codes for CATSRDGAGVTDTQYF. The variable domain in full, with the rest retrieved from reference TRBV15 and TRBJ2-3, is DAMVIQNPRYQVTQFGKPVTLSCSQTLNHNVMYWYQQKSSQAPKLLFHYYDKDFNNEADTPDNFQSRRPNTSFCFLDIRSPGLGDTAMYLCATSRDGAGVTDTQYFGPGTRLTVL.